This T cell receptor (beta chain) emerged from a study of blood T cell repertoires in COVID-19. This CDR3 contains 13 residues. Trimming cost V 6 bases and J 5 bases, with 13 bases left between them. The count of this clone is one. Produced via immunoSEQ multiplex PCR; TCRdb's table is partial and in-frame only. The data contain about 210,000 clones, approximately 91% of them singletons. The sample comprised peripheral blood. The TCR sequence derives from a middle-aged woman with acute or convalescent COVID-19. J is TRBJ1-1 and V is TRBV12-3 or TRBV12-4; D uncertain. The CDR3 sequence is CASSPYRATEAFF. For the CDR3, the DNA is TGTGCCAGCAGCCCGTACCGCGCGACTGAAGCTTTCTTT.